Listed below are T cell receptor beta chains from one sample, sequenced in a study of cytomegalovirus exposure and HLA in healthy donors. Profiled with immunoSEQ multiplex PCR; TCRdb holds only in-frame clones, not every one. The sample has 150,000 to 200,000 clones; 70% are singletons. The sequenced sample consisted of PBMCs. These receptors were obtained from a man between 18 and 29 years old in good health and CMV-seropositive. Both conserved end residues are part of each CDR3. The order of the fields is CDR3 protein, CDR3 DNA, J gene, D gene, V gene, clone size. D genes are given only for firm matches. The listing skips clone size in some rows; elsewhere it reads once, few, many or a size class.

CDR3: CASSEGRWLGGAEAFF
DNA: TGTGCCAGCAGTGAAGGGCGTTGGTTGGGAGGGGCTGAAGCTTTCTTT
J: TRBJ1-1
D: .
V: TRBV6-1
size: many

CDR3: CASSLSSGGTFNYGYTF
DNA: TGTGCCAGCAGCTTATCTTCTGGCGGAACATTCAACTATGGCTACACCTTC
J: TRBJ1-2
D: .
V: TRBV11-2
size: .

CDR3: CASSFPSGRLANEQFF
DNA: TGTGCCAGCAGCTTCCCTAGCGGGAGGTTGGCCAATGAGCAGTTCTTC
J: TRBJ2-1
D: TRBD2
V: TRBV11-3
size: few

CDR3: CSPEGLAGKNEQFF
DNA: TGCAGCCCAGAGGGGCTAGCGGGTAAAAATGAGCAGTTCTTC
J: TRBJ2-1
D: TRBD2
V: TRBV29-1
size: .

CDR3: CAWNWDSRNSPLHF
DNA: TGTGCCTGGAACTGGGACAGTCGAAATTCACCCCTCCACTTT
J: TRBJ1-6
D: TRBD1
V: TRBV30
size: .

CDR3: CAISESRSQGENTEAFF
DNA: TGTGCCATCAGTGAGTCCCGCAGTCAGGGGGAAAACACTGAAGCTTTCTTT
J: TRBJ1-1
D: TRBD1
V: TRBV10-3
size: .

CDR3: CASSRIKAGAYNEQFF
DNA: TGCGCCAGCAGCCGGATAAAGGCGGGAGCCTACAATGAGCAGTTCTTC
J: TRBJ2-1
D: TRBD2
V: TRBV5-1
size: .

CDR3: CASNEGGGNTIYF
DNA: TGTGCCAGCAACGAGGGTGGAGGAAACACCATATATTTT
J: TRBJ1-3
D: .
V: TRBV6-6
size: .

CDR3: CASGLVIKRDRSIYTDTQYF
DNA: TGTGCTAGTGGTTTGGTCATAAAGCGGGACCGCTCTATATACACAGATACGCAGTATTTT
J: TRBJ2-3
D: TRBD2
V: TRBV12-5
size: .

CDR3: CASSSTLAGGGRTEAFF
DNA: TGTGCCAGCTCATCGACGTTGGCGGGAGGGGGTCGCACTGAAGCTTTCTTT
J: TRBJ1-1
D: .
V: TRBV18
size: .

CDR3: CASNQQGSNQPQHF
DNA: TGTGCCAGTAACCAACAGGGGAGCAATCAGCCCCAGCATTTT
J: TRBJ1-5
D: TRBD1
V: TRBV19
size: .

CDR3: CASRGTSNSPLHF
DNA: TGTGCCAGCAGGGGGACATCCAATTCACCCCTCCACTTT
J: TRBJ1-6
D: .
V: TRBV6-5
size: .

CDR3: CASFTSGDSGANVLTF
DNA: TGCGCCAGCTTTACTAGCGGGGACTCTGGGGCCAACGTCCTGACTTTC
J: TRBJ2-6
D: TRBD2
V: TRBV5-1
size: .

CDR3: CASSLATANNEQFF
DNA: TGCGCCAGCAGCTTGGCCACCGCTAACAATGAGCAGTTCTTC
J: TRBJ2-1
D: .
V: TRBV5-1
size: .

CDR3: CASSRGRVSYNSPLHF
DNA: TGTGCCAGCAGTAGGGGTCGGGTCTCCTATAATTCACCCCTCCACTTT
J: TRBJ1-6
D: .
V: TRBV6-6
size: .

CDR3: CASRTSGSYNEQFF
DNA: TGTGCCAGTAGGACTAGCGGTTCCTACAATGAGCAGTTCTTC
J: TRBJ2-1
D: TRBD2
V: TRBV19
size: .

CDR3: CASAGGGRGAGTQYF
DNA: TGTGCCAGCGCGGGGGGCGGGAGAGGGGCCGGTACGCAGTATTTT
J: TRBJ2-3
D: TRBD2
V: TRBV5-4
size: .

CDR3: CASSSAHRGPTLFSEKLFF
DNA: TGTGCCAGCAGCTCCGCCCACAGGGGGCCGACGCTCTTCTCCGAAAAACTGTTTTTT
J: TRBJ1-4
D: TRBD1
V: TRBV28
size: few

CDR3: CASSLVGGGGNTEAFF
DNA: TGCGCCAGCAGCTTGGTCGGGGGCGGGGGGAACACTGAAGCTTTCTTT
J: TRBJ1-1
D: .
V: TRBV5-1
size: .

CDR3: CASSRQGEVETQYF
DNA: TGTGCCAGCTCCCGTCAAGGGGAGGTAGAGACCCAGTACTTC
J: TRBJ2-5
D: .
V: TRBV28
size: .

CDR3: CASSADTNTEAFF
DNA: TGTGCCAGCAGCGCAGACACGAACACTGAAGCTTTCTTT
J: TRBJ1-1
D: .
V: TRBV7-8
size: .

CDR3: CASSSATSGGGTQYF
DNA: TGTGCCAGCAGCTCCGCGACTAGCGGGGGGGGTACGCAGTATTTT
J: TRBJ2-3
D: TRBD2
V: TRBV7-3
size: few

CDR3: CASSLRQGPGEQFF
DNA: TGCGCCAGCAGCCTGCGTCAGGGGCCGGGTGAGCAGTTCTTC
J: TRBJ2-1
D: .
V: TRBV4-1
size: .

CDR3: CASPKGRGVRNTEAFF
DNA: TGTGCCAGCCCCAAGGGCAGGGGGGTTAGGAACACTGAAGCTTTCTTT
J: TRBJ1-1
D: TRBD1
V: TRBV2
size: .

CDR3: CASGPTNPRLAGDTGELFF
DNA: TGTGCTAGTGGCCCCACAAACCCGAGACTAGCGGGAGACACCGGGGAGCTGTTTTTT
J: TRBJ2-2
D: TRBD2
V: TRBV12-5
size: .

CDR3: CASSSTGTGYGYTF
DNA: TGTGCCAGCAGCTCTACCGGGACAGGGTATGGCTACACCTTC
J: TRBJ1-2
D: TRBD1
V: TRBV28
size: .

CDR3: CASSPAEYHGYTF
DNA: TGTGCCAGCAGCCCCGCCGAGTACCATGGCTACACCTTC
J: TRBJ1-2
D: .
V: TRBV2
size: .

CDR3: CASSAMSGMTSYNEQFF
DNA: TGCGCCAGCAGCGCCATGAGCGGGATGACTTCCTACAATGAGCAGTTCTTC
J: TRBJ2-1
D: TRBD2
V: TRBV5-1
size: .

CDR3: CASGDRTSGYTF
DNA: TGTGCCAGCGGGGACAGAACCTCCGGCTACACCTTC
J: TRBJ1-2
D: TRBD1
V: TRBV2
size: .

CDR3: CASGLETDNQPQHF
DNA: TGTGCTAGTGGTTTGGAGACAGATAATCAGCCCCAGCATTTT
J: TRBJ1-5
D: .
V: TRBV12-5
size: .

CDR3: CASSSGLAGGTYNEQFF
DNA: TGTGCCAGCAGCTCGGGACTAGCGGGAGGTACTTACAATGAGCAGTTCTTC
J: TRBJ2-1
D: TRBD2
V: TRBV5-6
size: .

CDR3: CAISKVTSGYEQFF
DNA: TGTGCCATCTCAAAAGTGACTAGCGGGTATGAGCAGTTCTTC
J: TRBJ2-1
D: TRBD2
V: TRBV2
size: .

CDR3: CASTREGGGEKLFF
DNA: TGTGCCAGCACTCGAGAAGGGGGCGGGGAAAAACTGTTTTTT
J: TRBJ1-4
D: TRBD1
V: TRBV7-9
size: .

CDR3: CAISNRADTQYF
DNA: TGTGCCATCAGTAACAGGGCAGATACGCAGTATTTT
J: TRBJ2-3
D: .
V: TRBV10-3
size: .

CDR3: CASSLGRRTGVPGELFF
DNA: TGTGCCAGCAGCTTAGGCAGGCGGACAGGGGTCCCCGGGGAGCTGTTTTTT
J: TRBJ2-2
D: TRBD1
V: TRBV13
size: few

CDR3: CASSVVQGVAFF
DNA: TGTGCCAGCAGCGTAGTGCAGGGGGTTGCTTTCTTT
J: TRBJ1-1
D: TRBD1
V: TRBV9
size: few

CDR3: CASSTGQINEKLFF
DNA: TGTGCCAGTAGTACCGGACAGATCAATGAAAAACTGTTTTTT
J: TRBJ1-4
D: .
V: TRBV19
size: .

CDR3: CASSILTGGPTEAFF
DNA: TGTGCCAGCAGTATTCTTACAGGGGGTCCCACTGAAGCTTTCTTT
J: TRBJ1-1
D: TRBD1
V: TRBV25-1
size: .

CDR3: CASSAGRMEKLFF
DNA: TGTGCCAGCAGCGCAGGGAGGATGGAAAAACTGTTTTTT
J: TRBJ1-4
D: .
V: TRBV14
size: .

CDR3: CASSSRTGWESPLHF
DNA: TGTGCCAGCAGCTCCAGGACAGGGTGGGAATCACCCCTCCACTTT
J: TRBJ1-6
D: TRBD1
V: TRBV5-6
size: .

CDR3: CASSSQREGLKEQFF
DNA: TGTGCCAGCAGCTCCCAGCGGGAGGGCCTAAAGGAGCAGTTCTTC
J: TRBJ2-1
D: TRBD2
V: TRBV11-3
size: .

CDR3: CASSMSGNTGELFF
DNA: TGTGCCAGTAGTATGTCAGGGAACACCGGGGAGCTGTTTTTT
J: TRBJ2-2
D: .
V: TRBV19
size: few

CDR3: CASSPYSYRATEAFF
DNA: TGTGCCAGCAGCCCATACAGCTACAGGGCGACTGAAGCTTTCTTT
J: TRBJ1-1
D: .
V: TRBV13
size: .

CDR3: CASSLVGRGIYEQFF
DNA: TGTGCCAGCAGTTTGGTGGGCAGGGGTATCTATGAGCAGTTCTTC
J: TRBJ2-1
D: .
V: TRBV28
size: .

CDR3: CASSPYLGSQETQYF
DNA: TGCGCCAGCAGCCCTTATCTCGGGTCCCAAGAGACCCAGTACTTC
J: TRBJ2-5
D: .
V: TRBV4-1
size: .

CDR3: CASGDSGAFF
DNA: TGCGCCAGCGGAGACTCGGGAGCTTTCTTT
J: TRBJ1-1
D: .
V: TRBV4-1
size: .

CDR3: CASTPRLAGVVGADTQYF
DNA: TGCGCCAGCACCCCCAGACTAGCGGGAGTGGTGGGCGCAGATACGCAGTATTTT
J: TRBJ2-3
D: TRBD2
V: TRBV4-1
size: .

CDR3: CATRPGLPPGELFF
DNA: TGTGCCACCCGCCCGGGACTACCGCCCGGGGAGCTGTTTTTT
J: TRBJ2-2
D: TRBD2
V: TRBV15
size: .